This entry features one T cell receptor (beta chain) sequence. The antigen remains unidentified. This entry comes from a study of T cells expressing NK-cell markers. TCRdb reanalyzed the 5' RACE reads, giving one entry per CDR3 protein sequence and no DNA. The sample table includes approximately 550,000 distinct CDR3 sequences. General study findings and limits: Leadership of the CD3+CD56-NKG2C+ fraction also belonged to these clonotypes in several donors.

The CDR3 runs 12 residues. Germline CDR1 and CDR2: SGHVS and FQNEAQ. Input material: blood T cells: a sorted CD56 or NKG2C T cell subset, CD4+ or CD8+ T cells, or bulk PBMC T cells (not recorded which). The origin of this receptor is a man between 18 and 35 years old in good health. This chain links TRBV7-8 with TRBJ2-5. The CDR3 region is CASSLAFETQYF. Combining the CDR3 with reference TRBV7-8 and TRBJ2-5 gives the whole variable domain GAGVSQSPRYKVAKRGQDVALRCDPISGHVSLFWYQQALGQGPEFLTYFQNEAQLDKSGLPSDRFFAERPEGSVSTLKIQRTQQEDSAVYLCASSLAFETQYFGPGTRLLVL.